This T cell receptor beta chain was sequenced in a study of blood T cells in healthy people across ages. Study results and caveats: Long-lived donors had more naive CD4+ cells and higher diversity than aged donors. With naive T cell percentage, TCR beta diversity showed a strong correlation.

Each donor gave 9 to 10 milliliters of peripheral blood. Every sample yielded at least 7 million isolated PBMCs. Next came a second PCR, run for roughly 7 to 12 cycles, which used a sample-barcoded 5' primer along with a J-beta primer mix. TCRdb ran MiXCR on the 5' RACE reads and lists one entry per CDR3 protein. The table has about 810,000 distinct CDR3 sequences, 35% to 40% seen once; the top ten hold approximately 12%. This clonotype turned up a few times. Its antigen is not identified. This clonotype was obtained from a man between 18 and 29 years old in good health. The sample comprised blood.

This CDR3 reads CSALPRGSEETQYF. CDR3 coding DNA: TGCAGTGCCCTCCCCAGAGGCTCCGAAGAGACCCAGTACTTC. The chain recombines TRBV20-1 with TRBJ2-5; no clear D gene. V lost 6 bases to trimming and J lost 3 bases, with 17 bases between them. The CDR3 covers 14 residues. The germline CDR1 and CDR2 sequences are DFQATT and SNEGSKA (reference sequence).